Shown below are 15 T cell receptor beta chains from a single sample sequenced in a study of T cell responses to AZD1222 COVID-19 vaccine. This table comes from immunoSEQ multiplex PCR, and its TCRdb copy is limited to in-frame clones, with some not included. The profile shows more than 120,000 clones, about nine tenths of them singletons. Material: peripheral blood, obtained 28 days after the second AZD1222 dose. These receptors were taken from an adult who received the AZD1222 COVID-19 vaccine.

The chain joins TRBV3-1 (or the pseudogene TRBV3-2) to TRBJ1-1; tentatively, D is TRBD1 (5 bases). Germline V gene lookup returns CDR1 LGHDT and CDR2 YNNKEL (reference sequence). The CDR3 spans 13 residues. V lost 1 base, J lost 9 bases, and 12 bases lay in between. CDR3 sequence reads: CASSQATGIKAFF. CDR3 coding DNA: TGTGCCAGCAGCCAAGCAACAGGTATTAAAGCTTTCTTT.

The chain couples TRBV6-5 to TRBJ2-7; 9 nucleotides align to TRBD2. The junction had 6 bases not matched to a gene; V was cut back by 2 bases and J by 4 bases. The V gene's germline CDR1 is MNHEY and CDR2 SVGAGI. This CDR3 comprises 15 residues. The CDR3, as DNA: TGTGCCAGCAGTTACGATAGCGGGAGCTTGTACGAGCAGTACTTC. It specifies CASSYDSGSLYEQYF.

The chain uses TRBV3-1 (or the pseudogene TRBV3-2) and TRBJ2-7; 12 nucleotides match TRBD2. The junction had 3 bases not matched to a gene; V was cut back by 1 base and J by 5 bases. The CDR3 contains 15 residues. The V gene's germline CDR1 is LGHDT and CDR2 YNNKEL (reference sequence). In nucleotides, the CDR3 is TGTGCCAGCAGCCAAGTGACTAGCGGGAGAGACGAGCAGTACTTC. Its protein product is CASSQVTSGRDEQYF.

The chain employs TRBV7-9 and TRBJ1-3, with 8 bases matching TRBD1. The V gene's germline CDR1 is SEHNR and CDR2 FQNEAQ (reference sequence). The CDR3 has 14 residues. The J segment lost 3 bases and the V segment lost 6 bases, leaving 4 bases of the junction unmatched. The CDR3 protein is CASRRTGSGNTIYF. In DNA, the CDR3 is TGTGCCAGCAGGCGGACAGGGAGTGGAAACACCATATATTTT. The full variable domain, its missing parts supplied by reference TRBV7-9 and TRBJ1-3, is DTGVSQNPRHKITKRGQNVTFRCDPISEHNRLYWYRQTLGQGPEFLTYFQNEAQLEKSRLLSDRFSAERPKGSFSTLEIQRTEQGDSAMYLCASRRTGSGNTIYFGEGSWLTVV.

The CDR3 sequence: CASSARETGELFF. The CDR3 bases are TGTGCCAGCAGCGCAAGGGAGACCGGGGAGCTGTTTTTT. V usage is TRBV11-3 and J usage is TRBJ2-2, with a weak D call TRBD2 (5 bases). The CDR3 is 13 residues long. The germline V and J ends were trimmed by 5 bases and 5 bases, with 9 bases remaining between them. Germline V gene sequence: CDR1 SGHNT, CDR2 YENEEA.

The rearrangement uses TRBV5-1 and TRBJ1-4, with D possibly being TRBD1 (5 bases). Germline CDR1 reads SGHRS; CDR2 reads YFSETQ. The germline V and J ends were trimmed by 0 bases and 3 bases, with 9 bases remaining between them. The CDR3 loop spans 15 amino acids. CDR3 sequence: CASSLGRGANEKLFF. The DNA for the CDR3 is TGCGCCAGCAGCTTGGGGCGGGGGGCTAATGAAAAACTGTTTTTT.

The chain carries TRBV11-1 and TRBJ1-2; D gene uncertain. V dropped 4 bases and J dropped 5 bases, with 20 bases sitting between them. This CDR3 region has 16 residues. CDR1 is SGHAT, CDR2 FQDESV, per germline (reference sequence). CDR3 DNA sequence: TGTGCCAGCAGCTCCATCCTCCCCTCCCCCGGGTATGGCTACACCTTC. This gives the protein CASSSILPSPGYGYTF.

CDR3 sequence: CASSQASSSHLPETQYF. CDR3 nucleotide sequence: TGCGCCAGCAGCCAAGCCTCATCCTCCCATTTGCCAGAGACCCAGTACTTC. The J gene is TRBJ2-5, the V gene TRBV4-1; D is undetermined. Deletions cut 1 base from V and 4 bases from J, with 19 bases between. Germline CDR1 reads MGHRA; CDR2 reads YSYEKL. CDR3 length: 17 amino acids.

This chain links TRBV5-4 with TRBJ2-7; 7 bases align to TRBD1. V gave up 2 bases and J gave up 7 bases; unmatched junction bases: 9. The CDR3 runs to 14 residues. The germline V gene has CDR1 SGHNT and CDR2 YYREEE (reference sequence). The CDR3 DNA reads as TGTGCCAGCAGCTTCGACAGGGAGCTCGGAGAGCAGTACTTC. Protein: CASSFDRELGEQYF.

The V call is TRBV4-3, the J call TRBJ2-5; D gene uncertain. The CDR3 runs to 13 residues. Germline V gene lookup returns CDR1 LGHNA and CDR2 YSLEER. V was cut by 8 bases and J by 3 bases, with 13 bases left in between. CDR3 residues: CASSQSQEETQYF. The CDR3 nucleotides are TGCGCCAGCTCACAGAGTCAGGAAGAGACCCAGTACTTC.

This CDR3 reads CASSPGQGNGYTF. In DNA form, the CDR3 reads TGTGCCAGCAGTCCGGGACAGGGGAATGGCTACACCTTC. The chain recombines TRBV6-5 with TRBJ1-2; TRBD1 agrees at 10 bases. The CDR3 extends over 13 amino acids. CDR1 MNHEY and CDR2 SVGAGI come from the germline V gene. After removal of 5 bases from V and 6 bases from J, the junction contained 3 bases not matched to a gene.

A few counts support this clone. The J gene is TRBJ2-7, the V gene TRBV7-9; 7 bases align to TRBD1. Germline trimming cut 5 bases from V and 5 bases from J; bases unmatched to any gene: 12. Germline CDR1 is SEHNR and CDR2 is FQNEAQ (reference sequence). The CDR3 totals 15 residues. The CDR3, as DNA: TGTGCCAGCAGCCCTCGGACAGGATCGGACAACGAGCAGTACTTC. It translates to CASSPRTGSDNEQYF.

This clone appeared many times. The chain combines TRBV9 with TRBJ1-5, with D tentatively TRBD1 (6 bases). Germline V gives CDR1 SGDLS, CDR2 YYNGEE. The CDR3 has 15 residues. Trimming cost V 0 bases and J 7 bases, with 14 bases left between them. This chain's CDR3 is CASSVGAGAGQPQHF. The DNA for the CDR3 is TGTGCCAGCAGCGTAGGCGCGGGGGCGGGCCAGCCCCAGCATTTT.

V and J are TRBV13 and TRBJ2-3, with TRBD2 matching over 11 bases. V trimming: 5 bases; J trimming: 0 bases; junction bases outside the gene matches: 4. Per the germline V gene, CDR1 is PRHDT and CDR2 is FYEKMQ (reference sequence). CDR3 length: 16 amino acids. The CDR3 here is CASSPGLAGSTDTQYF. The CDR3 DNA is TGTGCCAGCAGCCCCGGACTAGCGGGTAGCACAGATACGCAGTATTTT. The full variable domain, its missing parts supplied by reference TRBV13 and TRBJ2-3, is AAGVIQSPRHLIKEKRETATLKCYPIPRHDTVYWYQQGPGQDPQFLISFYEKMQSDKGSIPDRFSAQQFSDYHSELNMSSLELGDSALYFCASSPGLAGSTDTQYFGPGTRLTVL.

For the CDR3, the DNA is TGTGCCAGCAGGATACAGGGGAACACTGAAGCTTTCTTT. Its protein product is CASRIQGNTEAFF. The chain carries TRBV25-1 and TRBJ1-1; possibly TRBD1 for D (6 bases). CDR1 and CDR2 (germline): MGHDK, SYGVNS. Trimming shortened V by 6 bases and J by 1 base, and 9 bases separated the two germline ends. CDR3 length equals 13 residues.